The present T cell receptor beta chain was sequenced within a study of beta chain features in type 1 diabetes. Study-wide findings and caveats: Unsettled here was the matter of whether HLA type influences TCRB rearrangement. Shorter TCRB CDR3s, moderately but significantly so, were found in Type 1 diabetes patients in all four CD4+ subsets.

Since all of the isolated RNA was reverse transcribed, expressed TCRB transcripts were what got sequenced. Some clones are missing from TCRdb's copy, which holds only in-frame ones; the method was immunoSEQ multiplex PCR. The profile shows around 120,000 clones, 17% of them singletons. This clone was observed a handful of times. Its antigen remains unknown. About 116 mL of blood, on average, came from one heparinised draw per donor. Sorting of CD4+ naive, central memory, regulatory and stem cell-like memory cells was performed via CD45RO/CCR7/CD25/CD127/CD95/CD27. Input material: central memory CD4+ T cells from blood. This clonotype originated in a young man with type 1 diabetes.

The CDR3 coding sequence is TGTGCCAGCAGCTTGGGGTATAGCAATCAGCCCCAGCATTTT. This codes for CASSLGYSNQPQHF. V and J are TRBV7-2 and TRBJ1-5, with unresolved D. Germline assignment: CDR1 SGHTA and CDR2 FQGNSA. V was clipped by 3 bases and J by 0 bases, with 6 bases between them. CDR3 length: 14 amino acids.